This is a list of T cell receptor beta chains from one sample in a study of Ad26.COV2.S vaccination and SARS-CoV-2 variants. TCRdb keeps only in-frame clones here, not all; method: immunoSEQ multiplex PCR. The sample has roughly 300,000 clones, about 85% seen once. The sequenced sample was peripheral blood, obtained in a trial of Ad26.COV2.S vaccine versus placebo. The source is a person aged 18-65 years who received the Ad26.COV2.S COVID-19 vaccine or a placebo. CDR3s include the opening cysteine and the closing phenylalanine or tryptophan. D genes are given only for firm matches. A clone size is listed for some rows: how often the clone was seen (once, few, many), or a class if it is expanded.

clone size	V gene	D gene	J gene	CDR3 protein	CDR3 DNA
NA	TRBV7-2	NA	TRBJ1-1	CASSHGSGFEGGTEAFF	TGTGCCAGCAGCCATGGGTCCGGGTTTGAAGGAGGCACTGAAGCTTTCTTT
NA	TRBV9	NA	TRBJ1-4	CASSPGIATNEKLFF	TGTGCCAGCAGCCCAGGGATTGCAACTAATGAAAAACTGTTTTTT
many	TRBV12-3/TRBV12-4	NA	TRBJ2-7	CASSLLLSREQYF	TGTGCCAGCAGTTTATTACTATCCCGCGAGCAGTACTTC
NA	TRBV5-4	TRBD2	TRBJ2-7	CASSEGGGFSYEQYF	TGTGCCAGCAGTGAAGGCGGGGGGTTCTCCTACGAGCAGTACTTC
NA	TRBV19	NA	TRBJ1-3	CASSAVGGASSGNTIYF	TGTGCCAGTAGTGCCGTCGGGGGAGCCTCCTCTGGAAACACCATATATTTT
NA	TRBV19	NA	TRBJ2-7	CASSIDHQGPFWEQYF	TGTGCCAGTAGTATAGATCACCAGGGGCCCTTTTGGGAGCAGTACTTC
once	TRBV15	NA	TRBJ2-7	CATSSVGRGTYEQYF	TGTGCCACCAGCAGCGTTGGCAGGGGAACCTACGAGCAGTACTTC
NA	TRBV5-6	TRBD1	TRBJ1-2	CASSLWDRPYGYTF	TGTGCCAGCAGCCTATGGGACAGACCCTATGGCTACACCTTC
NA	TRBV5-6	TRBD1	TRBJ1-1	CASSLGTGAVEAFF	TGTGCCAGCAGCTTGGGGACAGGGGCAGTTGAAGCTTTCTTT
few	TRBV5-1	NA	TRBJ1-2	CASSLDGYGYTF	TGCGCCAGCAGCTTGGATGGGTATGGCTACACCTTC
NA	TRBV5-1	TRBD2	TRBJ2-1	CASSHGTSGRGYNEQFF	TGCGCCAGCAGCCACGGGACTAGCGGGAGGGGGTACAATGAGCAGTTCTTC
NA	TRBV9	NA	TRBJ2-1	CASSAVWASMGEQFF	TGTGCCAGCAGCGCCGTTTGGGCCTCAATGGGTGAGCAGTTCTTC
NA	TRBV6-5	NA	TRBJ2-1	CASSNANEQFF	TGTGCCAGCAGCAACGCGAATGAGCAGTTCTTC
once	TRBV7-3	NA	TRBJ2-2	CASTPPGGELFF	TGTGCCAGCACGCCTCCTGGCGGGGAGCTGTTTTTT
NA	TRBV6-5	TRBD2	TRBJ2-1	CASRGLAGANEQFF	TGTGCCAGCAGGGGACTAGCGGGGGCGAATGAGCAGTTCTTC
few	TRBV15	NA	TRBJ2-7	CATSSPGGLPYEQYF	TGTGCCACCAGCAGTCCCGGGGGACTTCCCTACGAGCAGTACTTC
NA	TRBV7-9	NA	TRBJ2-2	CASRITGTLTGELFF	TGTGCCAGCAGAATAACCGGGACACTAACGGGGGAGCTGTTTTTT
NA	TRBV4-3	NA	TRBJ2-7	CASSQDRGQVFEQYF	TGCGCCAGCAGCCAAGATAGGGGACAAGTCTTCGAGCAGTACTTC
NA	TRBV5-6	TRBD1	TRBJ2-2	CASSFPGQYTGELFF	TGTGCCAGCAGCTTCCCGGGACAGTACACCGGGGAGCTGTTTTTT
NA	TRBV25-1	NA	TRBJ2-5	CASSSGALNQETQYF	TGTGCCAGCAGTTCCGGGGCTTTAAACCAAGAGACCCAGTACTTC
NA	TRBV6-6	NA	TRBJ2-7	CASSPAFYEQYF	TGTGCCAGCAGCCCCGCTTTCTACGAGCAGTACTTC
NA	TRBV7-3	TRBD1	TRBJ1-3	CASSPGQGAGNTIYF	TGTGCCAGCAGCCCGGGACAGGGGGCTGGAAACACCATATATTTT
medium-sized	TRBV4-3	NA	TRBJ2-6	CASSQGEVSGANVLTF	TGCGCCAGCAGCCAAGGGGAGGTCTCTGGGGCCAACGTCCTGACTTTC
NA	TRBV29-1	NA	TRBJ1-2	CSVAGGDGYTF	TGCAGCGTTGCGGGGGGTGATGGCTACACCTTC
once	TRBV2	TRBD1	TRBJ2-7	CASRQGVSINYEQYF	TGTGCCAGCAGGCAGGGGGTCTCCATCAACTACGAGCAGTACTTC
NA	TRBV9	TRBD1	TRBJ2-4	CASSVSGTAQNIQYF	TGTGCCAGCAGCGTTTCCGGGACAGCTCAAAACATTCAGTACTTC
NA	TRBV7-8	NA	TRBJ1-3	CASSLARPGATNGNTIYF	TGTGCCAGCAGCTTAGCGCGGCCAGGCGCAACTAATGGAAACACCATATATTTT
NA	TRBV6-5	TRBD1	TRBJ1-6	CASSWDRELYNSPLHF	TGTGCCAGCAGTTGGGACAGGGAACTGTATAATTCACCCCTCCACTTT
NA	TRBV7-2	TRBD2	TRBJ2-7	CASKLAGGYEQYF	TGTGCCAGCAAACTAGCGGGGGGATACGAGCAGTACTTC
NA	TRBV13	NA	TRBJ2-1	CASSPRGGAVEQFF	TGTGCCAGCAGCCCCAGGGGGGGGGCAGTTGAGCAGTTCTTC
NA	TRBV6-5	NA	TRBJ2-5	CASSLGTLYVEETQYF	TGTGCCAGCAGTTTGGGGACTCTTTATGTCGAAGAGACCCAGTACTTC
NA	TRBV6-1	NA	TRBJ2-7	CASSQRQTHYEQYF	TGTGCCAGCAGTCAACGGCAGACCCACTACGAGCAGTACTTC
NA	TRBV7-3	NA	TRBJ1-1	CASSPLGEGTEAFF	TGTGCCAGCAGCCCCCTGGGCGAGGGTACTGAAGCTTTCTTT
NA	TRBV11-2	TRBD2	TRBJ2-1	CASSPGTSGNYNEQFF	TGTGCCAGCAGCCCAGGGACTAGCGGCAATTACAATGAGCAGTTCTTC
NA	TRBV5-6	NA	TRBJ1-1	CASNLIGRLNTEAFF	TGTGCCAGCAACCTCATAGGACGATTGAACACTGAAGCTTTCTTT
NA	TRBV15	NA	TRBJ1-1	CATSRVGTEAFF	TGTGCCACCAGCAGAGTCGGGACTGAAGCTTTCTTT
few	TRBV20-1	NA	TRBJ2-7	CSASIRGYEQYF	TGCAGTGCTAGTATCAGGGGCTACGAGCAGTACTTC
NA	TRBV6-5	NA	TRBJ1-5	CASSYSPRQPQHF	TGTGCCAGCAGTTACTCGCCCAGGCAGCCCCAGCATTTT
NA	TRBV30	NA	TRBJ1-5	CAWSPGGSQPQHF	TGTGCCTGGAGCCCCGGGGGGTCTCAGCCCCAGCATTTT
NA	TRBV7-2	NA	TRBJ1-1	CASSLVHGSAEAFF	TGTGCCAGCAGCTTAGTCCACGGGAGTGCTGAAGCTTTCTTT
NA	TRBV2	TRBD2	TRBJ2-7	CASKQGEGSYEQYF	TGTGCCAGCAAGCAAGGGGAGGGCTCCTACGAGCAGTACTTC
NA	TRBV28	TRBD2	TRBJ2-7	CASNRGGYEQYF	TGTGCCAGCAATCGGGGGGGCTACGAGCAGTACTTC
NA	TRBV6-5	NA	TRBJ2-1	CASSYERSSYNEQFF	TGTGCCAGCAGTTACGAGCGCAGCTCCTACAATGAGCAGTTCTTC
NA	TRBV7-3	TRBD1	TRBJ2-7	CASSLTSGTGVEQYF	TGTGCCAGCAGCTTAACGTCCGGGACAGGGGTCGAGCAGTACTTC
NA	TRBV7-3	NA	TRBJ1-1	CASRVTGTSPAEAFF	TGTGCCAGCAGAGTAACCGGGACTAGCCCCGCTGAAGCTTTCTTT
NA	TRBV7-3	NA	TRBJ1-3	CASSTRSPGNTIYF	TGTGCCAGCAGCACTCGCTCGCCGGGAAACACCATATATTTT
NA	TRBV6-5	TRBD1	TRBJ1-1	CASSRTGTEAFF	TGTGCCAGCAGTCGGACAGGCACTGAAGCTTTCTTT
NA	TRBV13	TRBD2	TRBJ2-2	CASSQPISASGRAGGELFF	TGTGCCAGCAGCCAGCCGATCAGCGCTAGCGGGAGGGCCGGCGGGGAGCTGTTTTTT
NA	TRBV30	NA	TRBJ1-3	CAWSPSPGNTIYF	TGTGCCTGGTCCCCTTCCCCTGGAAACACCATATATTTT